This T cell receptor beta chain was found in a study of monozygotic twins with inflammatory bowel disease. This CDR3 has 14 residues. CDR1 SGHTA and CDR2 FQGNSA come from the germline V gene. TCRdb derives one entry per CDR3 protein from the 5' RACE reads, leaving out DNA. The repertoire table contains about 300,000 distinct CDR3 sequences. What was sequenced was blood. This clonotype was sampled from a human donor with ulcerative colitis or Crohn's disease, or a healthy co-twin of an affected twin (not recorded which). The V call is TRBV7-2, the J call TRBJ2-3; TCRdb's assignment of TRBD1 cannot be checked, as there is no DNA. The CDR3 loop reads CASSLGPPPDTQYF.